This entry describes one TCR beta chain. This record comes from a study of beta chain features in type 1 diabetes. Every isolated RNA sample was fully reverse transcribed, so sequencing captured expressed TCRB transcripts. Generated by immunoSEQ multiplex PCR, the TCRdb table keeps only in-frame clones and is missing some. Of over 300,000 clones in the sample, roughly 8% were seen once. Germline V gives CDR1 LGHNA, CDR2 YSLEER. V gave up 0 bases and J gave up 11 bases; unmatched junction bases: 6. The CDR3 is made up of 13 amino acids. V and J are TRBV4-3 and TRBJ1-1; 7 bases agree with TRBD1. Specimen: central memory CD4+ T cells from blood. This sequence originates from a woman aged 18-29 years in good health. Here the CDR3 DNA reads TGCGCCAGCAGCCAAGATCATGACAGGGAGGCTTTCTTT. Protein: CASSQDHDREAFF.